This TCR beta chain is from a study of blood T cell repertoires in COVID-19. TCRdb's table, derived via immunoSEQ multiplex PCR, lists solely in-frame clones and lacks some. The sample carries hundreds of thousands of clones, about 90% recorded once. CDR1 is SGHRS and CDR2 is YFSETQ in the germline V gene. This CDR3 is built from 14 residues. Trimming took off 3 bases at V and 6 bases at J, with 15 bases between the two ends. The sequencing sample was made of PBMCs or T cells enriched from blood (not recorded which). V gene TRBV5-1 combines with J gene TRBJ1-1; D not resolved. The source of this sequence is a woman aged 45-60 years who had been exposed to COVID-19. As DNA, the CDR3 is TGCGCCAGCAGCTCAGACTTAACTGGCGCTGAAGCTTTCTTT. Amino acid sequence: CASSSDLTGAEAFF.